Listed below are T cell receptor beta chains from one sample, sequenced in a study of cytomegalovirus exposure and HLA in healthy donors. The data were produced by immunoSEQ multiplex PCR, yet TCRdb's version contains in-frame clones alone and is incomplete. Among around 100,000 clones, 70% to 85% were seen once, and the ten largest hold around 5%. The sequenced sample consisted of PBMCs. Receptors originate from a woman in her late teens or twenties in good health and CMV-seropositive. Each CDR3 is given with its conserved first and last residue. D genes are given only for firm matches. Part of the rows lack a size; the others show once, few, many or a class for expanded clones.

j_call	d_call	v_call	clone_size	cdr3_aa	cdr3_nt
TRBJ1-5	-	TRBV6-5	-	CASSYSQGGNQPQHF	TGTGCCAGCAGTTACTCACAGGGTGGCAATCAGCCCCAGCATTTT
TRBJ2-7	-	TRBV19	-	CASSIFDSPSGEQYF	TGTGCCAGTAGTATTTTCGACAGCCCCTCCGGCGAGCAGTACTTC
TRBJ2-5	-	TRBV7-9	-	CASSPRGETQYF	TGTGCCAGCAGCCCGAGAGGGGAGACCCAGTACTTC
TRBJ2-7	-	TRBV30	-	CAWSQGFYEQYF	TGTGCCTGGAGTCAGGGATTCTACGAGCAGTACTTC
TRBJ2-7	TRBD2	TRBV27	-	CASSTSGRASRYEQYF	TGTGCCAGCAGTACAAGCGGGAGGGCCTCAAGATACGAGCAGTACTTC
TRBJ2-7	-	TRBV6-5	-	CASSTSFEQYF	TGTGCCAGCAGTACAAGTTTCGAGCAGTACTTC
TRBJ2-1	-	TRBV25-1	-	CASSEGFFGGSLSNEQFF	TGTGCCAGCAGTGAAGGGTTTTTTGGGGGGAGTCTCTCCAATGAGCAGTTCTTC
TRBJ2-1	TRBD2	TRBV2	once	CARTSGKGNEQFF	TGTGCCAGGACTAGCGGGAAAGGCAATGAGCAGTTCTTC
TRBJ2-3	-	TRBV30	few	CAWNRRRETDTQYF	TGTGCCTGGAATCGGCGGAGAGAGACAGATACGCAGTATTTT
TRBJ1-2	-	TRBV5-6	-	CASSPTQNYGYTF	TGTGCCAGCAGCCCGACACAAAACTATGGCTACACCTTC
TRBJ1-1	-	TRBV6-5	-	CASSYRGQNTEAFF	TGTGCCAGCAGTTACCGGGGACAGAACACTGAAGCTTTCTTT
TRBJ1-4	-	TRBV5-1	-	CASSKQGREDEKLFF	TGCGCCAGCAGTAAACAGGGACGGGAAGATGAAAAACTGTTTTTT
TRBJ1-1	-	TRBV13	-	CASSLGRTEAFF	TGTGCCAGCAGCTTAGGCCGGACTGAAGCTTTCTTT
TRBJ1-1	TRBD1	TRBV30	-	CAWSGQGAMNTEAFF	TGTGCCTGGAGCGGACAGGGGGCAATGAACACTGAAGCTTTCTTT
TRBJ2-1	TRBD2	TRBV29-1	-	CSVVSGLAGRSSYNEQFF	TGCAGCGTTGTTAGTGGACTAGCGGGGAGAAGCTCCTACAATGAGCAGTTCTTC
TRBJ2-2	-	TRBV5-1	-	CASSFGRPAAAGELFF	TGCGCCAGCAGCTTCGGTCGGCCGGCGGCCGCCGGGGAGCTGTTTTTT
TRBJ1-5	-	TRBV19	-	CASSGWPGNQPQHF	TGTGCCAGTAGTGGCTGGCCAGGCAATCAGCCCCAGCATTTT
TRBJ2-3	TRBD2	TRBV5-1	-	CASSSGGSQVDTQYF	TGCGCCAGCAGCTCGGGCGGGAGTCAGGTTGATACGCAGTATTTT
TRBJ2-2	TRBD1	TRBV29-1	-	CSVSSTGGPGELFF	TGCAGCGTTTCCTCCACAGGGGGCCCCGGGGAGCTGTTTTTT
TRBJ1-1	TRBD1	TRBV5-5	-	CASSSTGEIEAFF	TGTGCCAGCAGCTCCACAGGGGAAATTGAAGCTTTCTTT
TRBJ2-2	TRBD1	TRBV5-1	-	CASSLPVQGAGELFF	TGCGCCAGCAGCTTGCCCGTACAGGGGGCCGGGGAGCTGTTTTTT
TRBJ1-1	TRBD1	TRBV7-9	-	CASRGQGVTEAFF	TGTGCCAGCAGGGGACAGGGGGTTACTGAAGCTTTCTTT
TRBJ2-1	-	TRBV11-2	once	CASSLGAQNEQFF	TGTGCCAGCAGCTTAGGCGCTCAAAATGAGCAGTTCTTC
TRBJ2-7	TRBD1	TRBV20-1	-	CSAGQTDEQYF	TGCAGTGCGGGACAGACGGACGAGCAGTACTTC
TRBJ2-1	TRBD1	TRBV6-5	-	CASSSGTGYNEQFF	TGTGCCAGCAGCTCCGGGACAGGGTACAATGAGCAGTTCTTC
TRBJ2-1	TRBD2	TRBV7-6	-	CASSFYGGSSYNEQFF	TGTGCCAGCAGCTTTTATGGCGGGAGCTCCTACAATGAGCAGTTCTTC
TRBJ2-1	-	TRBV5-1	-	CASSRLTPTYNEQFF	TGCGCCAGCAGTCGTTTGACTCCTACCTACAATGAGCAGTTCTTC
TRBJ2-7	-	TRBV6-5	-	CASRTGDYEQYF	TGTGCCAGCAGAACCGGGGACTACGAGCAGTACTTC
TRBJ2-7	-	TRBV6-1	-	CASSVQITYEQYF	TGTGCCAGCAGTGTACAGATAACCTACGAGCAGTACTTC
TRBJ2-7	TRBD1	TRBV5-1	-	CASSLQGQGASEQYF	TGCGCCAGCAGCCTGCAGGGACAGGGTGCTTCCGAGCAGTACTTC
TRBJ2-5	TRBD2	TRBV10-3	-	CAISPSGRSVGGQETQYF	TGTGCCATCAGTCCTAGCGGGAGGTCGGTGGGGGGTCAAGAGACCCAGTACTTC
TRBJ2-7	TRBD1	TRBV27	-	CASSLYAGGSYEQYF	TGTGCCAGCAGTTTATATGCAGGGGGCTCCTACGAGCAGTACTTC
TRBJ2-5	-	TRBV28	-	CASSSYQETQYF	TGTGCCAGCAGTTCGTACCAAGAGACCCAGTACTTC
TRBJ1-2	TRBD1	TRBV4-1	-	CASSQEFQGADGYGYTF	TGCGCCAGCAGCCAAGAATTCCAGGGGGCGGACGGCTATGGCTACACCTTC
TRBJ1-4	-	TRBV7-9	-	CASSSGGAGEKLFF	TGTGCCAGCAGCTCGGGGGGGGCGGGTGAAAAACTGTTTTTT
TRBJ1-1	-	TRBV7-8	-	CASSDQGFRAFF	TGTGCCAGCAGCGATCAGGGTTTTCGAGCTTTCTTT
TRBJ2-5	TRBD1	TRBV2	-	CASSEDGWTGSPGETQYF	TGTGCCAGCAGTGAAGATGGATGGACAGGGTCCCCGGGGGAGACCCAGTACTTC
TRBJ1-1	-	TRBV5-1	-	CASSLGRGNTEAFF	TGCGCCAGCAGCCTCGGACGGGGGAACACTGAAGCTTTCTTT
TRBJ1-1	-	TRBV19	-	CASSSAPWSTEAFF	TGTGCCAGTAGTTCCGCACCCTGGAGCACTGAAGCTTTCTTT
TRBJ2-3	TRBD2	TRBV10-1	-	CASSAREGPTDTQYF	TGCGCCAGCAGTGCGCGGGAGGGCCCCACAGATACGCAGTATTTT
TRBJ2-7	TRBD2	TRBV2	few	CASSVAGPYEQYF	TGTGCCAGCAGCGTAGCGGGGCCCTACGAGCAGTACTTC
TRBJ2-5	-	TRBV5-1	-	CASSLDLVEETQYF	TGCGCCAGCAGCTTGGACCTAGTCGAGGAGACCCAGTACTTC
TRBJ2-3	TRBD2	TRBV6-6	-	CASGGEGRITDTQYF	TGTGCCAGCGGGGGGGAGGGCCGAATCACAGATACGCAGTATTTT
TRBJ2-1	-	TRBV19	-	CASSIGGSWGEQFF	TGTGCCAGTAGTATCGGGGGATCCTGGGGTGAGCAGTTCTTC
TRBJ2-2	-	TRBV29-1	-	CSVEGLVNTGELFF	TGCAGCGTTGAAGGACTAGTGAACACCGGGGAGCTGTTTTTT
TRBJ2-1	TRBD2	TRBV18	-	CASRLAEPNEQFF	TGTGCCAGCCGTCTAGCGGAGCCTAATGAGCAGTTCTTC
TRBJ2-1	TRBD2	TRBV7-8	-	CASSLGLAGRYNEQFF	TGTGCCAGCAGCTTAGGACTAGCGGGAAGATACAATGAGCAGTTCTTC
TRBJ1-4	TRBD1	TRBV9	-	CASSLPGTGDEKLFF	TGTGCCAGCAGCTTGCCCGGGACAGGGGATGAAAAACTGTTTTTT
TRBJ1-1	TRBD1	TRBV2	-	CANQGGNTEAFF	TGTGCCAATCAGGGGGGGAACACTGAAGCTTTCTTT
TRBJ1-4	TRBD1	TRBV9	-	CASSVGTQGGVNEKLFF	TGTGCCAGCAGCGTAGGAACCCAGGGGGGCGTCAATGAAAAACTGTTTTTT
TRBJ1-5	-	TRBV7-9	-	CASSFGGLNQPQHF	TGTGCCAGCAGCTTCGGGGGGCTCAATCAGCCCCAGCATTTT